This entry lists 21 T cell receptor beta chains sequenced from one sample in a study of blood T cell repertoires in COVID-19. Only in-frame clones appear in the TCRdb table, and some are missing; sequencing was by immunoSEQ multiplex PCR. The sample contains more than 140,000 clones, just over 85% of which appear only once. Sequenced: peripheral blood. These TCRs come from a woman in her sixties with acute or convalescent COVID-19.

This chain joins TRBV5-1 and TRBJ1-1; TRBD1 matches at 9 bases. Germline-derived CDR1 and CDR2 are SGHRS and YFSETQ. The length of the CDR3 is 17 residues. With V trimmed by 0 bases and J by 5 bases, 11 bases remained unmatched. The CDR3 reads CASSLAPLRQGGTEAFF. CDR3 nucleotide sequence: TGCGCCAGCAGCTTGGCCCCCCTCCGACAGGGGGGTACTGAAGCTTTCTTT.

The V call is TRBV21-1, the J call TRBJ2-1; the table's D call TRBD1 went unverified against the DNA. TRBV21-1 is noted as a pseudogene. The CDR3 covers 15 residues. The CDR3 nucleotides are TGTGCCAGCAGCCTTGATGGACAGGGGGACAATGAGCAGTTCTTC. Translating it yields CASSLDGQGDNEQFF.

On this clone: The sample holds other DNA sequences that translate to the same CDR3. This chain links TRBV30 with TRBJ1-5; 7 nucleotides match TRBD1. Germline V gene data show CDR1 as GTSNPN and CDR2 as SVGIG (reference sequence). The J segment lost 3 bases and the V segment lost 3 bases, leaving 2 bases of the junction unmatched. The CDR3 contains 13 residues. CDR3 sequence (DNA): TGTGCCTGGAGCACAGGGGCCAATCAGCCCCAGCATTTT. Amino acid sequence: CAWSTGANQPQHF.

The rearrangement uses TRBV30 and TRBJ1-1; D ambiguous. Trimming left V 2 bases short and J 3 bases short, with 10 bases between. Germline CDR1 is GTSNPN and CDR2 is SVGIG (reference sequence). The CDR3 is 13 amino acids. The CDR3 loop reads CAWSSEGYTEAFF. CDR3 coding DNA: TGTGCCTGGAGTTCCGAGGGCTACACTGAAGCTTTCTTT. The full variable domain, in which reference TRBV30 and TRBJ1-1 provide the parts outside the CDR3, is SQTIHQWPATLVQPVGSPLSLECTVEGTSNPNLYWYRQAAGRGLQLLFYSVGIGQISSEVPQNLSASRPQDRQFILSSKKLLLSDSGFYLCAWSSEGYTEAFFGQGTRLTVV.

This clone was found a few times. The gene calls are TRBV19 and TRBJ1-1; D is unclear. The CDR3 is made up of 13 amino acids. V was shortened by 3 bases and J by 1 base, with 6 bases between the two germline ends. Germline values: CDR1 LNHDA, CDR2 SQIVND (reference sequence). CDR3 residues: CASSMRQNTEAFF. The CDR3 coding sequence is TGTGCCAGTAGTATGAGACAGAACACTGAAGCTTTCTTT.

The V call is TRBV19, the J call TRBJ2-1; TRBD2 agrees at 10 bases. Losses at the gene ends were 6 bases for V and 4 bases for J; bases not matched to a gene: 6. CDR1 is LNHDA, CDR2 SQIVND, per germline (reference sequence). The length of the CDR3 is 15 residues. CDR3 loop: CASSTSGGAYNEQFF. The DNA of the CDR3 is TGTGCCAGTAGCACAAGCGGGGGGGCTTACAATGAGCAGTTCTTC. The entire variable domain, with the rest obtained from reference TRBV19 and TRBJ2-1, is as follows: DGGITQSPKYLFRKEGQNVTLSCEQNLNHDAMYWYRQDPGQGLRLIYYSQIVNDFQKGDIAEGYSVSREKKESFPLTVTSAQKNPTAFYLCASSTSGGAYNEQFFGPGTRLTVL.

Here the CDR3 DNA reads TGCGCCAGCAGCCAAGATTCAGGGTTGCGCGGCTACACCTTC. Its protein product is CASSQDSGLRGYTF. J is TRBJ1-2 and V is TRBV4-1, with D perhaps matching TRBD1 (5 bases). Germline V gene data show CDR1 as MGHRA and CDR2 as YSYEKL. The CDR3 is made up of 14 amino acids. Trimming took off 0 bases at V and 8 bases at J, with 13 bases between the two ends.

The gene calls are TRBV5-1 and TRBJ2-2; D possibly corresponds to TRBD2 (6 bases). The CDR3 is made up of 16 amino acids. Trimming removed 2 bases from V and 4 bases from J, with 15 bases in between. The germline V gene encodes CDR1 SGHRS and CDR2 YFSETQ. The CDR3 DNA reads as TGCGCCAGCAGCTTAGGGCCTAGCGCGATCACCGGGGAGCTGTTTTTT. This gives the protein CASSLGPSAITGELFF.

The genes are TRBV15 and TRBJ1-3; D is unclear. The germline V gene encodes CDR1 LNHNV and CDR2 YYDKDF (reference sequence). V was shortened by 0 bases and J by 0 bases, with 12 bases between the two germline ends. The CDR3 sequence is 17 residues long. The CDR3 nucleotides read TGTGCCACCAGCAGAGATTACGACATCTTCTCTGGAAACACCATATATTTT. It translates to CATSRDYDIFSGNTIYF. Full variable domain (outside the CDR3, taken from reference TRBV15 and TRBJ1-3): DAMVIQNPRYQVTQFGKPVTLSCSQTLNHNVMYWYQQKSSQAPKLLFHYYDKDFNNEADTPDNFQSRRPNTSFCFLDIRSPGLGDTAMYLCATSRDYDIFSGNTIYFGEGSWLTVV.

The J gene is TRBJ1-2, the V gene TRBV10-3; D gene unclear. V was trimmed by 8 bases and J by 6 bases, leaving 13 bases between them. The CDR3 consists of 12 residues. Germline CDR1 reads ENHRY; CDR2 reads SYGVKD. CDR3 nucleotides: TGTGCCATCCGGTGGCAGGATGATGGCTACACCTTC. Encoded protein: CAIRWQDDGYTF.

The V and J genes are TRBV24-1 and TRBJ2-2; 9 nucleotides align to TRBD1. V gave up 4 bases and J gave up 4 bases; unmatched junction bases: 15. This CDR3 contains 19 residues. CDR1 KGHDR and CDR2 SFDVKD come from the germline V gene. The CDR3 DNA reads as TGTGCCACCAGTGACCTACAACCCGGGACAGGGATTCGCACCGGGGAGCTGTTTTTT. Its protein product is CATSDLQPGTGIRTGELFF.

The chain uses TRBV10-3 and TRBJ2-1, with 10 bases aligning to TRBD2. The germline V gene has CDR1 ENHRY and CDR2 SYGVKD. There are 16 residues in the CDR3. The J segment lost 7 bases and the V segment lost 10 bases, leaving 16 bases of the junction unmatched. The CDR3 loop is CATELAGAVGENEQFF. The CDR3 DNA sequence: TGTGCCACTGAGCTAGCGGGGGCCGTGGGGGAGAATGAGCAGTTCTTC.

This rearrangement joins TRBV3-1 (or the pseudogene TRBV3-2) to TRBJ2-3; 9 bases line up with TRBD1. The CDR3 spans 13 residues. Trimming took 8 bases from V and 3 from J; bases not matched to a gene: 3. Per the germline V gene, CDR1 is LGHDT and CDR2 is YNNKEL (reference sequence). In DNA form, the CDR3 reads TGTGCCAGCGGGGACAGGGAGACAGATACGCAGTATTTT. Encoded protein: CASGDRETDTQYF.

This chain uses TRBV5-4 with TRBJ1-2; D might be TRBD1 (6 bases). The ends were cut back, 4 bases at V and 4 bases at J, with 17 bases in the middle. Germline V gene lookup returns CDR1 SGHNT and CDR2 YYREEE (reference sequence). CDR3 size: 15 residues. The CDR3 DNA follows: TGTGCCAGCAGCCTGGACGTGGGGGCGCCCTATGGCTACACCTTC. Its protein product is CASSLDVGAPYGYTF.

The chain links TRBV3-1 (or the pseudogene TRBV3-2) to TRBJ1-2; D ambiguous. CDR1 LGHDT and CDR2 YNNKEL come from the germline V gene (reference sequence). Between the trimmed V and J ends, which lost 0 bases and 2 bases, there was a span of 7 bases. This CDR3 is built from 14 residues. The CDR3 nucleotides are TGTGCCAGCAGCCAAGAATACGGGAACTATGGCTACACCTTC. This sequence encodes CASSQEYGNYGYTF.

The chain carries TRBV7-2 and TRBJ1-1, with 7 bases that match TRBD1. V dropped 2 bases and J dropped 4; count of bases not matched to a gene: 4. The CDR3 sequence is 14 residues long. Germline lookup yields CDR1 SGHTA and CDR2 FQGNSA. As DNA, the CDR3 is TGTGCCAGCAGCTTACACAGGGGAGGCACTGAAGCTTTCTTT. Encoded protein: CASSLHRGGTEAFF. The full variable domain, its missing parts supplied by reference TRBV7-2 and TRBJ1-1, is GAGVSQSPSNKVTEKGKDVELRCDPISGHTALYWYRQSLGQGLEFLIYFQGNSAPDKSGLPSDRFSAERTGGSVSTLTIQRTQQEDSAVYLCASSLHRGGTEAFFGQGTRLTVV.

V gene TRBV2 combines with J gene TRBJ1-2; D ambiguous. Germline CDR1 SNHLY, CDR2 FYNNEI. Trimming stripped 7 bases from V and 3 bases from J, with 21 bases between. This CDR3 has 16 amino acids. CDR3 bases: TGTGCCAGCACCGCGTCCGCCCTCCGCATGGACTATGGCTACACCTTC. It yields the protein CASTASALRMDYGYTF.

The chain links TRBV6-6 to TRBJ1-2, with TRBD1 identical over 9 bases. Germline trimming cut 2 bases from V and 5 bases from J; bases unmatched to any gene: 3. CDR1 and CDR2 from the germline V gene are MNHNY and SVGAGI (reference sequence). This CDR3 region has 14 residues. The DNA for the CDR3 is TGTGCCAGCAGTTACCCGGGACAGGGTTATGGCTACACCTTC. It yields the protein CASSYPGQGYGYTF.

This clone has just a few counts. The chain couples TRBV2 to TRBJ1-2; TRBD1 matches at 9 bases. From germline, CDR1 is SNHLY and CDR2 FYNNEI. CDR3 length: 14 residues. V lost 7 bases, J lost 2 bases, and 5 bases stayed unmatched. The CDR3 DNA is TGTGCCAGCACATCGGACAGGGGAAACTATGGCTACACCTTC. It yields the protein CASTSDRGNYGYTF. Complete variable domain (other parts from reference TRBV2 and TRBJ1-2): EPEVTQTPSHQVTQMGQEVILRCVPISNHLYFYWYRQILGQKVEFLVSFYNNEISEKSEIFDDQFSVERPDGSNFTLKIRSTKLEDSAMYFCASTSDRGNYGYTFGSGTRLTVV.

This rearrangement joins TRBV7-6 to TRBJ2-5; the match to TRBD1 covers 9 bases. Germline CDR1 SGHVS, CDR2 FNYEAQ. The ends lost 1 base at V and 5 bases at J; junction bases unmatched: 11. The length of the CDR3 is 17 residues. CDR3 residues: CASSLVAAGQGSETQYF. The DNA for the CDR3 is TGTGCCAGCAGCTTAGTTGCCGCAGGACAGGGGTCGGAGACCCAGTACTTC.

This clone has only a few counts. The chain has TRBV25-1 and TRBJ1-2; D gene unclear. Trimming took 1 base from V and 8 from J, leaving 14 bases between them. The CDR3 length is 14 residues. Germline loops: CDR1 MGHDK, CDR2 SYGVNS. The chain's CDR3 is CASSELLASGGYTF. The CDR3 nucleotides read TGTGCCAGCAGTGAATTGTTGGCCAGCGGGGGCTACACCTTC.